This T cell receptor (beta chain) was found in a study of beta chain features in type 1 diabetes (dated by TCRdb to the late 2010s). Context from the whole study: No differences in mean age, gender distribution, total cell number or subset yield were found between patients and healthy donors. Across all samples, about 110 million sorted cells were examined, and cell number per subset correlated strongly with RNA yield. In the study, TCRB repertoires of sorted circulating CD4+ T cell subsets from recently diagnosed type 1 diabetes patients were compared with those of matched healthy donors. Regulatory and stem cell-like memory subsets were isolated from only 8 patients and roughly 8 healthy donors, whereas naive and central memory subsets came from all 30 or so donors.

On this clone itself: This clone's antigen is unknown. No per-base quality is available; no much larger clone lies one base away.

The entire isolated RNA was reverse transcribed using the High Capacity cDNA Reverse Transcription Kit, and thus expressed TCRB transcripts were sequenced. Naive, central memory and regulatory T cell samples underwent deep immunoSEQ sequencing, averaging approximately 3.3 million total reads per sample. Sorted cells were lysed in RLT buffer and RNA was extracted with DNase-treated RNeasy Micro or Mini kits, depending on cell number. Each cell subset was processed on its own to prevent cross-contamination, while patient and healthy donor samples were processed together. Using the immunoSEQ multiplex PCR, TCRB sequences were amplified from cDNA into 87-bp fragments spanning the CDR3 region. Amplicons were sequenced on the Illumina HiSeq platform. In the authors' own workflow: Synthetic template baselines were used to correct PCR bias computationally, reads within Hamming distance 2 were collapsed, and singletons that could not be merged were discarded. Reads were aligned against IMGT so that V, D and J genes, CDR3 length and insertions or deletions at six rearrangement sites could be assigned. Within each subset, clonotype counts were normalized to sorted cell number, after which true diversity and Gini coefficients were computed with the tcR R package. The overlap coefficient, calculated on TCRB nucleotide sequences, was used to quantify repertoire sharing. As a proxy for the pre-selection repertoire, out-of-frame TCRB sequences from naive cells were analyzed. Not all clones reach the TCRdb copy of this immuneACCESS table, which keeps in-frame sequences only. Checked studies attribute under half of the gap to unresolved V genes and leave the rest unexplained. V and J calls and clone size are copied from that table; D and trimming were computed from the DNA. Counted in this sample were 250,000 to 300,000 clones; 20% to 25% of them appeared once. Roughly 0.011% of the sample is taken by the ten largest.

The investigation overall reported the following: A moderate but significant shortening of TCRB CDR3 length was observed in type 1 diabetes patients in all four CD4+ subsets. Shorter templates might be favored by PCR, yet because patient and control samples were amplified and corrected together, any such skew would affect both groups equally. Sequencing cDNA rather than genomic DNA could over-represent highly expressing activated cells, although activation and CD3 levels did not differ between groups. The naive, central memory and regulatory TCRB repertoires appeared to resemble one another more closely among patients than among healthy donors. At VDJ recombination sites, patients with type 1 diabetes made fewer insertions and deleted more nucleotides, a pattern implying thymic rearrangement abnormalities. Only small numbers of individuals were included in the HLA sub-analyses, which left unresolved whether HLA type had any influence on TCRB rearrangement.

Here V drops 3 bases and J drops 2 bases, and the junction holds 2 bases not matched to any gene. Inclusive of the bounding cysteine and phenylalanine, the CDR3 is 15 residues long. Only the CDR3 part of the read is kept: 45 bases, read in frame from the first base. From a lookup of the germline V gene, CDR1 and CDR2 are SGHVS and FQNEAQ. From each donor, a single peripheral blood sample of around 0.12 L on average was drawn into heparinised tubes. Using a panel that included CD45RO, CCR7, CD25, CD127, CD95 and CD27, naive, central memory, regulatory and stem cell-like memory CD4+ T cells were sorted on a BD FACSAria II. Every sorted population had a purity above 98%. PBMCs were isolated right away by Lymphoprep density gradient centrifugation and were stained directly, without culture. Samples were stained and sorted in pairs, with one healthy donor and one patient per experiment, so that batch effects were minimized.

The clonotype originates from a woman in her thirties with type 1 diabetes. Specimen: naive CD4+ T cells from blood. Per the publication, the cell subset or site label means: true naive CD4+ T cells. The chain employs TRBV7-8 and TRBJ2-7, and TRBD2 aligns with 12 junction nucleotides. This receptor carries the CDR3 CASSFRLAGAYEQYF. The nucleotide sequence is TGTGCCAGCAGCTTTCGACTAGCGGGGGCCTACGAGCAGTACTTC.